Each of the 14 T cell receptor beta chains below was sequenced from the same sample in a study of T-cell reconstitution after alpha-beta-depleted transplantation in children. Unique molecular identifiers were used in preparing the TCRbeta library. TCRdb independently ran MiXCR on the PCR reads; one entry per CDR3 protein. The sample yields about 74,000 distinct CDR3 sequences, approximately 14% seen once. Sequenced material: PBMCs, mostly from graft donor cells, taken 180 days after TCRalphabeta/CD19-depleted stem cell transplant. All receptors come from a male patient between 2 and 15 years old who had a stem cell transplant for acute lymphoblastic leukemia, so the T cells may come from the graft donor.

The chain is built from TRBV2 and TRBJ2-1, with 8 positions matching TRBD2. With V trimmed by 7 bases and J by 2 bases, 7 bases remained unmatched. This CDR3 spans 15 amino acids. The germline gives CDR1 SNHLY, CDR2 FYNNEI. The CDR3 reads CASNRPSGPYNEQFF. The CDR3 nucleotides read TGTGCCAGCAATAGGCCTAGCGGGCCCTACAATGAGCAGTTCTTC.

The rearrangement links TRBV25-1 to TRBJ1-6; the D gene is possibly TRBD1 (5 bases). Trimming took 5 bases from V and 4 from J, leaving 27 bases between them. This CDR3 has 20 residues. CDR1 MGHDK and CDR2 SYGVNS come from the germline V gene. DNA for the CDR3: TGTGCCAGCAGTTCCCAGTCCCCTCATCCAGGGATCGGGTATAATTCACCCCTCCACTTT. Protein: CASSSQSPHPGIGYNSPLHF.

The genes are TRBV5-6 and TRBJ1-5; D unresolved. Germline CDR1 SGHDT, CDR2 YYEEEE. Trimming left V 4 bases short and J 7 bases short, with 9 bases between. There are 12 residues in the CDR3. The CDR3 is CASSLGPQPQHF. The CDR3 coding sequence is TGTGCCAGCAGCCTCGGACCCCAGCCCCAGCATTTT.

This clonotype was seen only a few times. The DNA for the CDR3 is TGCGCCAGCAGCCATGGGGGACAGGGGGGAACAGATACGCAGTATTTT. Its protein is CASSHGGQGGTDTQYF. This chain connects TRBV4-3 to TRBJ2-3, with TRBD1 matching 11 bases. Germline CDR1 and CDR2: LGHNA and YSLEER. CDR3 size: 16 residues. The V gene end was trimmed by 3 bases and the J gene end by 3 bases; junction bases not matched to a gene: 5.

This chain connects TRBV5-1 to TRBJ2-2; TRBD2 matches 9 bases. Germline V gives CDR1 SGHRS, CDR2 YFSETQ. Germline trimming cut 4 bases from V and 4 bases from J; bases unmatched to any gene: 5. There are 15 residues in the CDR3. The CDR3 loop is CASSPRGGRTGELFF. In nucleotides, the CDR3 is TGCGCCAGCAGCCCGCGGGGGGGCCGCACCGGGGAGCTGTTTTTT.

V gene TRBV4-3 combines with J gene TRBJ1-1, with no clear D. This CDR3 region has 13 residues. Germline V gene data show CDR1 as LGHNA and CDR2 as YSLEER. Between the trimmed V and J ends, which lost 2 bases and 0 bases, there was a span of 4 bases. Here the CDR3 reads CASSQLMNTEAFF. The CDR3 bases are TGCGCCAGCAGCCAACTGATGAACACTGAAGCTTTCTTT.

This clonotype was recorded a few times. The J gene is TRBJ2-7, the V gene TRBV5-1; TRBD2 matches at 13 bases. Looked up from germline, CDR1 is SGHRS and CDR2 is YFSETQ. The ends lost 4 bases at V and 2 bases at J; junction bases unmatched: 6. The CDR3 has 16 residues. The CDR3 DNA is TGCGCCAGCAGCCTGGGACTAGCGGGACCCACCTACGAGCAGTACTTC. It yields the protein CASSLGLAGPTYEQYF.

The table lists this clonotype with a few counts. In DNA form, the CDR3 reads TGTGCCAGCAGCCAGGGGCAGTATAATTCACCCCTCCACTTT. It is translated as CASSQGQYNSPLHF. The V call is TRBV7-2, the J call TRBJ1-6; the D gene is possibly TRBD1 (6 bases). V lost 5 bases to trimming and J lost 4 bases, with 9 bases between them. Germline CDR1 reads SGHTA; CDR2 reads FQGNSA. CDR3 size: 14 residues.

The table lists this clonotype with many counts. The chain carries TRBV5-6 and TRBJ2-3, with 7 positions matching TRBD2. CDR1 and CDR2 (germline): SGHDT, YYEEEE. V shed 7 bases, J shed 6 bases, and the junction held 14 bases outside the gene matches. This CDR3 comprises 15 residues. The CDR3 DNA is TGTGCCAGCTCCCACGGACTAGGATCGGGGGATACGCAGTATTTT. Amino acids: CASSHGLGSGDTQYF.

The genes are TRBV5-1 and TRBJ2-5; weak D call: TRBD2 (6 bases). V was shortened by 4 bases and J by 5 bases, with 15 bases between the two germline ends. The CDR3 loop spans 14 amino acids. CDR1 and CDR2 (germline): SGHRS, YFSETQ. Here the CDR3 DNA reads TGCGCCAGCAGCGGTAGCGGTGGCAGGGAGACCCAGTACTTC. It is translated as CASSGSGGRETQYF.

This clonotype was observed a handful of times. The rearrangement uses TRBV7-2 and TRBJ2-6; tentatively, D is TRBD1 (6 bases). Germline assignment: CDR1 SGHTA and CDR2 FQGNSA. The CDR3 loop spans 14 amino acids. V lost 5 bases to trimming and J lost 6 bases, with 11 bases between them. CDR3 in DNA: TGTGCCAGCAGCCGCGGACAGAAGGCCAACGTCCTGACTTTC. Amino acid sequence: CASSRGQKANVLTF.

This clonotype was picked up many times. The V call is TRBV20-1, the J call TRBJ2-3; tentatively, D is TRBD1 (6 bases). The V end was cut by 3 bases, the J end by 2 bases, with 12 bases between. The CDR3 contains 14 residues. CDR1 is DFQATT, CDR2 SNEGSKA, per germline (reference sequence). DNA of the CDR3: TGCAGTGCTAGTGGGGGCCCATCCACAGATACGCAGTATTTT. Its translation: CSASGGPSTDTQYF.

This clonotype was detected a few times. The chain recombines TRBV7-9 with TRBJ2-3, with D possibly matching TRBD1 (6 bases). The CDR3 has 13 residues. CDR1 SEHNR and CDR2 FQNEAQ come from the germline V gene (reference sequence). With 6 bases removed from V and 8 bases from J, the gap between germline ends came to 15 bases. CDR3 sequence: CASRPRDKTTQYF. CDR3 DNA sequence: TGTGCCAGCAGGCCCCGGGACAAGACTACGCAGTATTTT.

To note about this clonotype: One end of the junction varies from germline; a read error may be responsible. The chain uses TRBV29-1 and TRBJ2-7; no clear D gene. CDR3 length: 11 residues. Germline V gene lookup returns CDR1 SQVTM and CDR2 ANQGSEA. The chain's CDR3 is CSVEVPGSRDF. As DNA, the CDR3 is TGCAGCGTTGAAGTTCCGGGCTCTCGGGACTTC.